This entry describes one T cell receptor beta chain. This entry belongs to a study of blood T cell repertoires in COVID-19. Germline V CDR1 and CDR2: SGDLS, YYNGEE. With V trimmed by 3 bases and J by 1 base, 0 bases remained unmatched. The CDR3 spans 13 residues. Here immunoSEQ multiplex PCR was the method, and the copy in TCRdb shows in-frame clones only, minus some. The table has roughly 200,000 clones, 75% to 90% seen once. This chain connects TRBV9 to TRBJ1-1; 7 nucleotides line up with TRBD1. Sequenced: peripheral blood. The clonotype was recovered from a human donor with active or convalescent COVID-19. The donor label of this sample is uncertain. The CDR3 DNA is TGTGCCAGCAGCGGACAGGGGAACACTGAAGCTTTCTTT. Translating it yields CASSGQGNTEAFF.